The following is a T cell receptor beta chain sequence with its context. The data are from a study of T cell changes during pregnancy in multiple sclerosis. This CDR3 has 11 residues. V lost 6 bases, J lost 2 bases, and 5 bases lay in between. Germline lookup yields CDR1 MNHNS and CDR2 SASEGT. Sequencing was performed with immunoSEQ multiplex PCR; in TCRdb, only in-frame clones are kept and a portion is missing. This sample has about 50,000 clones, with about 94% found just once. The source was CD8+ T cells from peripheral blood mononuclear cells, collected in the first trimester of pregnancy. The sequence came from a female donor with multiple sclerosis, enrolled in a pregnancy study. The V and J genes are TRBV6-1 and TRBJ2-7; D remains unclear. The chain's CDR3 is CASRLPYEQYF. The CDR3 coding sequence is TGTGCCAGCAGGCTACCCTACGAGCAGTACTTC.